This T cell receptor (beta chain) appears in the sequencing data of a study of cytomegalovirus exposure and HLA in healthy donors. General study findings and limits: TRBV6-2, TRBV6-3 and some other V segments were excluded as indistinguishable. In a later analysis, HLA-associated beta chains showed higher expansion and lower generation probabilities than comparable chains.

The PCR was carried out with 60 Vbeta primers and 13 Jbeta primers. Profiled with immunoSEQ multiplex PCR; TCRdb holds only in-frame clones, not every one. Altogether roughly 190,000 clones are present, 79% being singletons, with the ten largest covering 1.5% to 2%. Of note for this clone: Antigen: not known.

The germline V gene has CDR1 MNHEY and CDR2 SMNVEV (reference sequence). V was clipped by 3 bases and J by 7 bases; unmatched bases: 0. The CDR3 has 12 amino acids. This TCR derives from a woman aged 18-30 years in good health and CMV-seronegative. The genes are TRBV27 and TRBJ2-4; 7 positions match TRBD1. The sample was PBMCs. The CDR3 sequence: CASSLTGNIQYF. DNA of the CDR3: TGTGCCAGCAGTTTGACAGGGAACATTCAGTACTTC.